Listed here are 32 T cell receptor beta chains from one sample, sequenced in a study of T cell changes during pregnancy in multiple sclerosis. Clones were sequenced by immunoSEQ multiplex PCR, and TCRdb holds only the in-frame ones, with some missing. The data show 35,000 or so clones, just over 85% seen once. The specimen comprised CD4+ T cells from peripheral blood mononuclear cells, sampled before pregnancy. These receptors came from a female donor with multiple sclerosis, enrolled in a pregnancy study.

By share of the sample, this clone is medium-sized. The chain is built from TRBV6-5 and TRBJ2-7; TRBD2 agrees at 7 bases. Trimming removed 2 bases from V and 5 bases from J; junction bases left unmatched: 6. Per germline, CDR1 MNHEY and CDR2 SVGAGI. The CDR3 is made up of 14 amino acids. CDR3: CASSYGEGTHEQYF. In DNA, the CDR3 is TGTGCCAGCAGTTACGGGGAGGGGACCCACGAGCAGTACTTC.

The V call is TRBV27, the J call TRBJ2-3; D is possibly TRBD2 (6 bases). V was trimmed by 5 bases and J by 0 bases, leaving 9 bases between them. The CDR3 sequence is 14 residues long. Germline CDR1 and CDR2: MNHEY and SMNVEV (reference sequence). The CDR3 nucleotides are TGTGCCAGCAGTAGCGGGTGGAGCACAGATACGCAGTATTTT. Translated, it gives CASSSGWSTDTQYF.

V usage is TRBV9 and J usage is TRBJ1-2; 10 nucleotides align to TRBD1. The V gene's germline CDR1 is SGDLS and CDR2 YYNGEE. CDR3 size: 16 residues. The junction had 10 bases not matched to a gene; V was cut back by 0 bases and J by 8 bases. CDR3 region: CASSVVPGTGAEGYTF. The CDR3 nucleotides are TGTGCCAGCAGCGTAGTCCCCGGGACAGGGGCAGAAGGCTACACCTTC. Using reference TRBV9 and TRBJ1-2 for the parts outside the CDR3, the full variable domain is DSGVTQTPKHLITATGQRVTLRCSPRSGDLSVYWYQQSLDQGLQFLIQYYNGEERAKGNILERFSAQQFPDLHSELNLSSLELGDSALYFCASSVVPGTGAEGYTFGSGTRLTVV.

The rearrangement uses TRBV19 and TRBJ2-3, with D possibly matching TRBD1 (6 bases). CDR1 and CDR2 (germline): LNHDA, SQIVND (reference sequence). The V end lost 4 bases, the J end lost 2 bases, and 13 bases lay between the germline ends. The CDR3 is made up of 15 amino acids. CDR3 residues: CASSTRTAFTDTQYF. DNA of the CDR3: TGTGCCAGTAGTACCCGGACAGCCTTCACAGATACGCAGTATTTT.

CDR3 sequence (DNA): TGTGCCAGTAGTATAGCGGCAGATACGCAGTATTTT. This codes for CASSIAADTQYF. V is TRBV19 and J is TRBJ2-3; D gene unclear. V gave up 1 base and J gave up 4 bases, with 3 bases separating them. The CDR3 contains 12 residues. Germline V gene lookup returns CDR1 LNHDA and CDR2 SQIVND (reference sequence).

V usage is TRBV29-1 and J usage is TRBJ2-3; tentatively, D is TRBD2 (6 bases). Trimming took off 4 bases at V and 3 bases at J, with 8 bases between the two ends. Germline CDR1 SQVTM, CDR2 ANQGSEA. The CDR3 covers 12 residues. In DNA, the CDR3 is TGCAGCGTTGCCGGGAGTACAGATACGCAGTATTTT. This codes for CSVAGSTDTQYF.

V usage is TRBV2 and J usage is TRBJ2-1, with 10 bases that match TRBD2. In germline, CDR1 is SNHLY, CDR2 FYNNEI. J lost 9 bases, V lost 3 bases, and 8 bases had no gene match. The CDR3 is made up of 15 amino acids. The CDR3 coding sequence is TGTGCCAGCAGTGAGGGGCTAGCGGGAGAGGGTGAGCAGTTCTTC. Translating gives CASSEGLAGEGEQFF. Variable domain in full (rest from reference TRBV2 and TRBJ2-1): EPEVTQTPSHQVTQMGQEVILRCVPISNHLYFYWYRQILGQKVEFLVSFYNNEISEKSEIFDDQFSVERPDGSNFTLKIRSTKLEDSAMYFCASSEGLAGEGEQFFGPGTRLTVL.

CDR3 loop: CASSLDGQEETQYF. The CDR3 DNA sequence: TGTGCCAGCAGCTTGGACGGACAGGAAGAGACCCAGTACTTC. V and J are TRBV5-8 and TRBJ2-5; 7 bases are shared with TRBD1. Looked up from germline, CDR1 is SGHTS and CDR2 is YDEGEE. V shed 0 bases, J shed 3 bases, and the junction held 2 bases outside the gene matches. There are 14 residues in the CDR3.

The rearrangement uses TRBV7-8 and TRBJ1-2; 8 bases line up with TRBD1. The CDR3 extends over 13 amino acids. Germline CDR1 reads SGHVS; CDR2 reads FQNEAQ. V was clipped by 5 bases and J by 4 bases; unmatched bases: 3. DNA for the CDR3: TGTGCCAGCAGCCCGGACAGGGCCTATGGCTACACCTTC. Translation gives CASSPDRAYGYTF.

CDR3 bases: TGCGCCAGCAGCCTGGCCTTGAGGGTCGTAAGCACAGATACGCAGTATTTT. Translating gives CASSLALRVVSTDTQYF. J is TRBJ2-3 and V is TRBV5-1; D might be TRBD2 (5 bases). The CDR3 runs to 17 residues. Trimming removed 4 bases at V and 0 bases at J, with 18 bases between. Germline V gene sequence: CDR1 SGHRS, CDR2 YFSETQ.

V gene TRBV9 combines with J gene TRBJ1-2; the match to TRBD1 covers 7 bases. Germline V gene data show CDR1 as SGDLS and CDR2 as YYNGEE. V lost 3 bases, J lost 5 bases, and 7 bases stayed unmatched. There are 14 residues in the CDR3. CDR3 DNA: TGTGCCAGCAGCGCTACGACAGGGAGGTATGGCTACACCTTC. It codes for CASSATTGRYGYTF. The complete variable domain, with remaining parts taken from reference TRBV9 and TRBJ1-2, reads DSGVTQTPKHLITATGQRVTLRCSPRSGDLSVYWYQQSLDQGLQFLIQYYNGEERAKGNILERFSAQQFPDLHSELNLSSLELGDSALYFCASSATTGRYGYTFGSGTRLTVV.

The chain recombines TRBV30 with TRBJ2-4; 10 bases line up with TRBD1. CDR1 and CDR2 (germline): GTSNPN, SVGIG (reference sequence). The CDR3 is made up of 14 amino acids. V was pared by 3 bases and J by 4 bases, with 3 bases of the junction left unmatched. The CDR3 region has the DNA TGTGCCTGGAGCCGGGACAGGGGAAAAAACATTCAGTACTTC. Translation: CAWSRDRGKNIQYF.

V usage is TRBV19 and J usage is TRBJ2-4; D unresolved. The CDR3 covers 13 residues. With 3 bases removed from V and 7 bases from J, the gap between germline ends came to 10 bases. Germline V CDR1 and CDR2: LNHDA, SQIVND (reference sequence). The CDR3 region is CASSILSENIQYF. The CDR3 DNA reads TGTGCCAGTAGTATCCTCTCTGAGAACATTCAGTACTTC.

CDR3 bases: TGTGCCAGCAGCTTGGGGACTAGCGGGAACCATGAGCAGTTCTTC. Amino acids: CASSLGTSGNHEQFF. The V gene is TRBV7-9, the J gene TRBJ2-1, with 13 bases identical to TRBD2. This CDR3 spans 15 amino acids. V lost 3 bases to trimming and J lost 8 bases; unmatched junction nucleotides: 4. The V gene's germline CDR1 is SEHNR and CDR2 FQNEAQ (reference sequence).

The rearrangement links TRBV5-1 to TRBJ1-2; weak D call: TRBD1 (6 bases). The CDR3 sequence is 14 residues long. Per the germline V gene, CDR1 is SGHRS and CDR2 is YFSETQ. V lost 0 bases and J lost 3, with 9 bases in between. CDR3 DNA: TGCGCCAGCAGCTTGGCACAGGGCTACTATGGCTACACCTTC. Protein sequence: CASSLAQGYYGYTF.

The CDR3 coding sequence is TGTGCCAGCTCACCCGGGGCTAACTATGGCTACACCTTC. Encoded protein: CASSPGANYGYTF. The V and J genes are TRBV18 and TRBJ1-2; D not resolved. CDR1 is KGHSH, CDR2 LQKENI, per germline. V was clipped by 3 bases and J by 0 bases, with 5 bases between them. The CDR3 sequence is 13 residues long.

This chain connects TRBV7-2 to TRBJ1-2; no clear D. The CDR3 consists of 12 residues. Germline loops: CDR1 SGHTA, CDR2 FQGNSA. V lost 3 bases to trimming and J lost 5 bases, with 7 bases between them. CDR3 DNA: TGTGCCAGCAGCTTGGGGAGATATGGCTACACCTTC. Amino acid sequence: CASSLGRYGYTF. The variable domain in full, with the rest retrieved from reference TRBV7-2 and TRBJ1-2, is GAGVSQSPSNKVTEKGKDVELRCDPISGHTALYWYRQSLGQGLEFLIYFQGNSAPDKSGLPSDRFSAERTGGSVSTLTIQRTQQEDSAVYLCASSLGRYGYTFGSGTRLTVV.

The J gene is TRBJ2-1, the V gene TRBV5-1; 9 bases are shared with TRBD1. With V trimmed by 0 bases and J by 4 bases, 5 bases remained unmatched. Germline values: CDR1 SGHRS, CDR2 YFSETQ. This CDR3 has 16 amino acids. The DNA of the CDR3 is TGCGCCAGCAGCTTGGGACCCGGGACAGGGTACAATGAGCAGTTCTTC. Translating it yields CASSLGPGTGYNEQFF.

This chain connects TRBV6-1 to TRBJ1-1, with unresolved D. Trimming left V 8 bases short and J 1 base short, with 11 bases between. The CDR3 runs to 13 residues. Germline values: CDR1 MNHNS, CDR2 SASEGT. CDR3 sequence: CASAPNSNTEAFF. As DNA, the CDR3 is TGTGCCAGCGCGCCGAACTCGAACACTGAAGCTTTCTTT.

This clone was counted a few times. The chain employs TRBV7-3 and TRBJ2-1, with D tentatively TRBD2 (5 bases). This CDR3 region has 13 residues. From germline, CDR1 is SGHTA and CDR2 FQGTGA. V lost 6 bases, J lost 5 bases, and 11 bases lay in between. CDR3 sequence reads: CASSLDLNNEQFF. As DNA, the CDR3 is TGTGCCAGCAGTTTGGACTTAAACAATGAGCAGTTCTTC. The whole variable domain, remainder taken from reference TRBV7-3 and TRBJ2-1, is GAGVSQTPSNKVTEKGKYVELRCDPISGHTALYWYRQSLGQGPEFLIYFQGTGAADDSGLPNDRFFAVRPEGSVSTLKIQRTERGDSAVYLCASSLDLNNEQFFGPGTRLTVL.

This sequence joins TRBV6-1 and TRBJ2-7, with a possible D match to TRBD2 (5 bases). The V end lost 8 bases, the J end lost 4 bases, and 18 bases lay between the germline ends. The CDR3 has 14 amino acids. Per germline, CDR1 MNHNS and CDR2 SASEGT. CDR3 coding DNA: TGTGCCAGCCGCGGATCGGGAACTGCATACGAGCAGTACTTC. This translates into CASRGSGTAYEQYF.

This clone appeared a few times. This chain connects TRBV2 to TRBJ1-5; 12 positions match TRBD1. Germline V gene sequence: CDR1 SNHLY, CDR2 FYNNEI. CDR3 length: 15 residues. V shed 5 bases and J 5 bases; nucleotides not matched to a gene: 4. As DNA, the CDR3 is TGTGCCAGCAGTCCGGGACAGGGGGCCCATCAGCCCCAGCATTTT. This gives the protein CASSPGQGAHQPQHF.

This rearrangement joins TRBV2 to TRBJ2-7; 7 bases align to TRBD2. J gave up 2 bases and V 4 bases, and 14 bases lay outside the gene matches. This CDR3 contains 17 residues. The germline V gene has CDR1 SNHLY and CDR2 FYNNEI. CDR3 loop: CASSAGGGSAGAYEQYF. CDR3 bases: TGTGCCAGCAGTGCTGGGGGAGGGTCCGCCGGCGCCTACGAGCAGTACTTC.

This chain uses TRBV2 with TRBJ1-2; no reliable D call. Trimming took 0 bases from V and 0 from J, leaving 8 bases between them. Per the germline V gene, CDR1 is SNHLY and CDR2 is FYNNEI. There are 15 residues in the CDR3. The chain's CDR3 is CASSEAQYTNYGYTF. In DNA, the CDR3 is TGTGCCAGCAGTGAAGCGCAATACACTAACTATGGCTACACCTTC.

This chain uses TRBV2 with TRBJ2-1; 9 bases match TRBD2. Germline trimming cut 6 bases from V and 4 bases from J; bases unmatched to any gene: 4. This CDR3 is 14 amino acids long. Germline CDR1 and CDR2: SNHLY and FYNNEI. The CDR3 DNA follows: TGTGCCAGCAGAGCGGGAGGACGGTACAATGAGCAGTTCTTC. Translation: CASRAGGRYNEQFF.

V is TRBV7-2 and J is TRBJ2-1, with 7 positions matching TRBD2. CDR1 is SGHTA, CDR2 FQGNSA, per germline. The CDR3 is 16 amino acids. Trimming at V came to 5 bases and at J to 7 bases, leaving 14 bases not matched to a gene. CDR3 in amino acids: CASSPSPGRASNEQFF. CDR3 sequence (DNA): TGTGCCAGCAGCCCTTCTCCGGGGAGGGCCAGTAATGAGCAGTTCTTC.

The CDR3 loop is CASSSTGEDNQPQHF. CDR3 DNA: TGTGCCAGCAGCTCCACAGGGGAAGACAATCAGCCCCAGCATTTT. V gene TRBV11-2 combines with J gene TRBJ1-5, with 7 bases identical to TRBD1. Per germline, CDR1 SGHAT and CDR2 FQNNGV. V trimming: 4 bases; J trimming: 3 bases; junction bases outside the gene matches: 6. The CDR3 contains 15 residues. Using reference TRBV11-2 and TRBJ1-5 for the parts outside the CDR3, the full variable domain is EAGVAQSPRYKIIEKRQSVAFWCNPISGHATLYWYQQILGQGPKLLIQFQNNGVVDDSQLPKDRFSAERLKGVDSTLKIQPAKLEDSAVYLCASSSTGEDNQPQHFGDGTRLSIL.

The genes are TRBV9 and TRBJ2-7, with no clear D. From germline, CDR1 is SGDLS and CDR2 YYNGEE. V was shortened by 0 bases and J by 0 bases, with 7 bases between the two germline ends. The CDR3 length is 14 residues. The CDR3 coding sequence is TGTGCCAGCAGCGTAGGGCCAGACTCCTACGAGCAGTACTTC. This encodes CASSVGPDSYEQYF.

The chain links TRBV5-5 to TRBJ2-3; the D gene is possibly TRBD2 (6 bases). This CDR3 spans 14 amino acids. The V end was cut by 4 bases, the J end by 2 bases, with 11 bases between. Germline CDR1 reads SGHKS; CDR2 reads YYEKEE (reference sequence). The CDR3, as DNA: TGTGCCAGCAGCGGGGACTCGATCACAGATACGCAGTATTTT. Translated, it gives CASSGDSITDTQYF. Variable domain in full (rest from reference TRBV5-5 and TRBJ2-3): DAGVTQSPTHLIKTRGQQVTLRCSPISGHKSVSWYQQVLGQGPQFIFQYYEKEERGRGNFPDRFSARQFPNYSSELNVNALLLGDSALYLCASSGDSITDTQYFGPGTRLTVL.

This chain's CDR3 is CASSFRDSRTTGELFF. CDR3 coding DNA: TGCGCCAGCAGCTTCCGGGACTCCCGTACCACCGGGGAGCTGTTTTTT. This chain links TRBV5-1 with TRBJ2-2, with a tentative D call TRBD2 (6 bases). Trimming left V 2 bases short and J 4 bases short, with 15 bases between. The CDR3 runs 16 residues. Germline V CDR1 and CDR2: SGHRS, YFSETQ.

The rearrangement joins TRBV7-9 to TRBJ2-7, with 7 bases matching TRBD2. This CDR3 is built from 15 residues. V gave up 3 bases and J gave up 3 bases; unmatched junction bases: 8. Germline values: CDR1 SEHNR, CDR2 FQNEAQ (reference sequence). The CDR3: CASSLTSQGGYEQYF. CDR3 bases: TGTGCCAGCAGCTTGACTAGCCAGGGTGGCTACGAGCAGTACTTC.

The rearrangement uses TRBV7-9 and TRBJ2-7; perhaps TRBD2 as D (6 bases). Trimming left V 8 bases short and J 2 bases short, with 13 bases between. Germline V CDR1 and CDR2: SEHNR, FQNEAQ (reference sequence). The CDR3 covers 13 residues. The CDR3 region is CASAREVTYEQYF. CDR3 sequence (DNA): TGTGCCAGCGCCAGGGAGGTTACCTACGAGCAGTACTTC.